This T cell receptor (beta chain) was recovered during a study of blood T cell repertoires in COVID-19. Whole-study context: Samples came from the United States, Italy and Spain, spanning acute and convalescent COVID-19. Nucleic acid was either cDNA or gDNA, and it came from T cells, B-cell-depleted T cells, or PBMCs.

V shed 3 bases and J shed 7 bases, with 19 bases lying between them. The CDR3 length is 15 residues. The germline V gene encodes CDR1 SGDLS and CDR2 YYNGEE. The authors' processing: Reference gene primer amplification gave estimated nucleated cell counts. Generated by immunoSEQ multiplex PCR, the TCRdb table keeps only in-frame clones and is missing some. V, J and clone size derive from that table, while D and trimming were established from the DNA sequence. The data show 54,000 or so clones, roughly four fifths seen once. The gene calls are TRBV9 and TRBJ1-2; D possibly corresponds to TRBD1 (6 bases). Sequenced material: peripheral blood. The sequence derives from a woman in her sixties with acute or convalescent COVID-19. The CDR3 sequence: CASSAPRGMYGGYTF. The CDR3 nucleotides are TGTGCCAGCAGCGCACCGAGGGGGATGTACGGTGGCTACACCTTC. Variable domain in full (rest from reference TRBV9 and TRBJ1-2): DSGVTQTPKHLITATGQRVTLRCSPRSGDLSVYWYQQSLDQGLQFLIQYYNGEERAKGNILERFSAQQFPDLHSELNLSSLELGDSALYFCASSAPRGMYGGYTFGSGTRLTVV.